The clone carrying this T cell receptor (beta chain) was counted between two and nine times. CDR3 length: 17 residues. Trimming at V came to 4 bases and at J to 4 bases, leaving 11 bases not matched to a gene. Germline CDR1 and CDR2: SGDLS and YYNGEE. The sample is drawn from a study of beta chain features in type 1 diabetes. Expressed TCRB transcripts got sequenced, as all isolated RNA was reverse transcribed. Here immunoSEQ multiplex PCR was the method, and the copy in TCRdb shows in-frame clones only, minus some. This table has roughly 500,000 clones, approximately 10% appearing once. Material: naive CD4+ T cells from blood. The TCR was taken from a young woman in good health. The rearrangement links TRBV9 to TRBJ2-5, with TRBD2 identical over 12 bases. The CDR3 spells CASSPRPSGGARETQYF. CDR3 nucleotides: TGTGCCAGCAGCCCCCGACCTAGCGGGGGGGCCCGAGAGACCCAGTACTTC.